Listed below are T cell receptor beta chains from one sample, sequenced in a study of CD8 T cells in Susac syndrome. TCRdb re-analysed the immunoSEQ multiplex PCR reads in MiXCR, keeping a single row per CDR3 protein. The repertoire has about 240,000 distinct CDR3 sequences, about 96% of them found once; the top ten carry 0.095% to 0.12%. The specimen sequenced was CD4+ T cells from PBMCs. The receptors originated from a human donor with Susac syndrome. The CDR3 runs from the conserved cysteine through the conserved F or W.

>TRBV20-1|15
CSAKSGTTYQETQYF
>TRBV7-3|13
CASSSTDYGGYTF
>TRBV12-3/TRBV12-4|15
CASRISPEGYNEQFF
>TRBV30|14
CAWISRESRDTQYF
>TRBV30|11
CAWKQLYGYTF
>TRBV24-1|15
CATSDSGAGHTEAFF
>TRBV5-8|15
CASSRRGQGGTEAFF
>TRBV12-3/TRBV12-4|11
CASSFGGMAFF
>TRBV30|13
CAWSVEGVAARYF
>TRBV2|16
CASSPPGLAEHNEQFF
>TRBV5-1|15
CASSSTGTSFNEQYF
>TRBV29-1|14
CSVEGRVGRNIQYF
>TRBV11-1|23
CASSLVGPSPAGGPRAGANVLTF
>TRBV10-3|12
CAISELGQWAFF
>TRBV20-1|16
CSAPPWGGVGFGEQFF
>TRBV18|14
CASSLQGFGQPQHF
>TRBV20-1|13
CSATQGPSYEQYF
>TRBV15|15
CATSRDRGHGNTIYF
>TRBV5-1|14
CASSLIGSRNEQFF
>TRBV29-1|14
CSVEVSNWNTEAFF
>TRBV20-1|16
CSARTRSSGPYNEQFF
>TRBV29-1|16
CSVEDLGGSGANVLTF
>TRBV12-3/TRBV12-4|12
CASSLGLFPQHF
>TRBV18|13
CASSQGLDEKLFF
>TRBV3-1|16
CASSSRTGTVDTEAFF
>TRBV29-1|15
CSVVRAGIKNTEAFF
>TRBV28|14
CASSPLRGYYGYTF
>TRBV28|16
CASSSSGGRGGYGYTF
>TRBV29-1|13
CSVGQGARTEAFF
>TRBV29-1|14
CSVPGVQRNTEAFF
>TRBV28|13
CASSSGPLDGYTF
>TRBV12-3/TRBV12-4|12
CASSDSGNTIYF
>TRBV12-5|14
CASGPGDQEETQYF
>TRBV7-6|13
CASSLHGNYEQYF
>TRBV7-9|14
CASRTGTDNYEQYF
>TRBV5-1|15
CASSLLGDTDYGYTF
>TRBV12-3/TRBV12-4|13
CASSSGGTDTQYF
>TRBV20-1|13
CSAVQGATDTQYF
>TRBV2|16
CASGRRGGQGNYGYTF
>TRBV28|14
CASSLGATRGTQYF
>TRBV20-1|12
CSAQGNRDEQYF
>TRBV7-3|14
CASSPDRFSYEQYF
>TRBV12-3/TRBV12-4|12
CASNSGGQPQHF
>TRBV25-1|13
CASSSTGPSEQYF
>TRBV25-1|15
CASSYGAGAGNEQFF
>TRBV9|14
CASSVDLASDTQYF
>TRBV20-1|13
CSPNTGTSGGYTF
>TRBV4-1|14
CASSPRERAYEQYF
>TRBV9|16
CASSGQARAKGDTQYF